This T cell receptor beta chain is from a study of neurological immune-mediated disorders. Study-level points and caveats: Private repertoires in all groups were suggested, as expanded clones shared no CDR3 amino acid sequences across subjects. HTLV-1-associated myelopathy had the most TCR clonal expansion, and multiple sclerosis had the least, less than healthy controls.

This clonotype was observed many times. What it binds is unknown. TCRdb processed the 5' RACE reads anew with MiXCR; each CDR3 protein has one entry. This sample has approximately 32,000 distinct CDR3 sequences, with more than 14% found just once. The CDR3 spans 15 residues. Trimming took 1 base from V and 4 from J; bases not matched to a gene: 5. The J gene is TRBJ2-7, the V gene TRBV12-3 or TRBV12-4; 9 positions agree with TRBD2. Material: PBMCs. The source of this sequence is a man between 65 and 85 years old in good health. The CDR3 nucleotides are TGTGCCAGCAGTTTAGAAGGCGGGGGGGCATACGAGCAGTACTTC. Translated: CASSLEGGGAYEQYF.